These T cell receptor beta chains were read from a single sample in a study of T-cell reconstitution after alpha-beta-depleted transplantation in children. TCRdb analysed the PCR reads with MiXCR anew, one entry per CDR3 protein. Of some 400,000 distinct CDR3 sequences in the sample, around 21% are singletons; the top ten hold approximately 3.9%. The material was PBMCs from the stem cell graft donor, obtained from the stem cell graft. The receptors stem from a human donor who donated a stem cell graft to a child with acute myeloid leukemia. Both conserved end residues are trimmed from each CDR3. Size tells how often a clone was seen (once, few, many) or the class of an expanded clone, and some rows leave it out.

>many|TRBJ2-7|TRBV13
ASSLGTSGLSSYEQY
>.|TRBJ2-1|TRBV12-3/TRBV12-4
ASSQGQGNEQF
>.|TRBJ2-2|TRBV5-1
ASSTSGNTGELF
>.|TRBJ2-7|TRBV2
ASSGTSFAYEQY
>.|TRBJ2-7|TRBV7-2
ASSSREVAYEQY
>few|TRBJ2-7|TRBV29-1
SAKGLAGAEQY
>.|TRBJ2-2|TRBV24-1
ATSDPRQGNTGELF
>.|TRBJ2-7|TRBV28
ASSLGSASYEQY
>many|TRBJ2-3|TRBV29-1
SVEALGTHTDTQY
>few|TRBJ2-7|TRBV18
ASSPQGSYEQY